These 15 T cell receptor beta chains came from one sample sequenced in a study of shared clonotypes between healthy human individuals. Repertoires were generated with immunoSEQ multiplex PCR, while TCRdb's copy carries only in-frame clones and drops some. There are about 1 million clones in the sample; 65% to 75% occur only once, and approximately 1.5% lies in the top ten. Sequencing was carried out using memory CD4+ T cells sorted from blood. Subset defined: CD45RA-negative fraction. Receptor source: a man between 18 and 29 years old in good health.

The J gene is TRBJ2-1, the V gene TRBV9, with 11 bases identical to TRBD2. Trimming removed 0 bases from V and 9 bases from J; junction bases left unmatched: 17. Germline lookup yields CDR1 SGDLS and CDR2 YYNGEE. CDR3 length: 19 residues. The CDR3 spells CASSVALSSGRLAEGEQFF. The DNA of the CDR3 is TGTGCCAGCAGCGTAGCTTTGTCTAGCGGGAGGTTGGCGGAGGGTGAGCAGTTCTTC.

V is TRBV7-2 and J is TRBJ1-1, with a weak D call TRBD1 (5 bases). V gave up 6 bases and J gave up 6 bases, with 11 bases separating them. CDR1 is SGHTA, CDR2 FQGNSA, per germline. The CDR3 totals 12 residues. The CDR3 reads CASRLGRAEAFF. CDR3 coding DNA: TGTGCCAGCAGGTTGGGACGCGCTGAAGCTTTCTTT.

The CDR3 nucleotides are TGCGCCAGCAGCTTGGATGGTTCCATGGGCTACACCTTC. Translated, it gives CASSLDGSMGYTF. V is TRBV5-1 and J is TRBJ1-2; no definite D call. The CDR3 contains 13 residues. Trimming took off 0 bases at V and 8 bases at J, with 11 bases between the two ends. CDR1 is SGHRS and CDR2 is YFSETQ in the germline V gene.

The chain recombines TRBV2 with TRBJ1-6; D unresolved. The CDR3 has 13 amino acids. Trimming shortened V by 11 bases and J by 9 bases, and 17 bases separated the two germline ends. The germline V gene encodes CDR1 SNHLY and CDR2 FYNNEI. The CDR3 region is CAGRTPAGSPLHF. CDR3 DNA: TGTGCCGGGAGGACCCCGGCGGGTTCACCCCTCCACTTT.

About this clone: A read error is the likely source, as a far larger clone sits one nucleotide away. The gene calls are TRBV9 and TRBJ1-6; 9 bases line up with TRBD1. The ends lost 4 bases at V and 10 bases at J; junction bases unmatched: 9. Germline CDR1 and CDR2: SGDLS and YYNGEE. CDR3 length: 15 residues. The CDR3 reads CASSLRRTGASPLHF. CDR3 bases: TGTGCCAGCAGCCTGAGAAGGACAGGGGCCTCACCCCTCCACTTT.

The V call is TRBV9, the J call TRBJ1-1, with a possible D match to TRBD1 (5 bases). V lost 4 bases and J 10 bases, leaving 17 bases between the germline ends. The CDR3 loop spans 13 amino acids. CDR1 and CDR2 from the germline V gene are SGDLS and YYNGEE. The CDR3 region has the DNA TGTGCCAGCAGCAGCGGGACTCCCGGTAGAGCTTTCTTT. This sequence encodes CASSSGTPGRAFF.

This clone was detected once. This chain connects TRBV7-9 to TRBJ1-1, with D unresolved. V was pared by 2 bases and J by 1 base, with 5 bases between. The CDR3 is made up of 13 amino acids. CDR1 and CDR2 (germline): SEHNR, FQNEAQ (reference sequence). CDR3 loop: CASSLLPNTEAFF. The DNA of the CDR3 is TGTGCCAGCAGCTTATTACCGAACACTGAAGCTTTCTTT.

This clone has ten or more counts. This sequence joins TRBV5-1 and TRBJ2-5, with D maybe TRBD1 (5 bases). The V gene's germline CDR1 is SGHRS and CDR2 YFSETQ. This CDR3 is 15 amino acids long. V gave up 7 bases and J gave up 5 bases, with 21 bases separating them. In DNA, the CDR3 is TGCGCCAGCTTCCCAGGGTCGGTTACAAGTGAGACCCAGTACTTC. Its protein is CASFPGSVTSETQYF.

The rearrangement uses TRBV30 and TRBJ1-4; D is perhaps TRBD1 (5 bases). From germline, CDR1 is GTSNPN and CDR2 SVGIG (reference sequence). The CDR3 is 15 amino acids. The V end was cut by 0 bases, the J end by 4 bases, with 12 bases between. CDR3 nucleotide sequence: TGTGCCTGGAGTGTAGTCGGAGGGGTTAATGAAAAACTGTTTTTT. This sequence encodes CAWSVVGGVNEKLFF.

The V and J genes are TRBV1 and TRBJ2-1; TRBD2 was called by the table and not checked on the DNA. TRBV1 constitutes a pseudogene. The CDR3 consists of 16 residues. CDR3 in DNA: TGCACCAGCAGCCCGAAGCGGAGCTGCCCTTTGAATGAGCAGTTCTTC. This translates into CTSSPKRSCPLNEQFF.

The V and J genes are TRBV9 and TRBJ1-6; D is unclear. The germline V gene encodes CDR1 SGDLS and CDR2 YYNGEE. V dropped 4 bases and J dropped 10 bases, with 24 bases sitting between them. This CDR3 spans 17 amino acids. The CDR3 region has the DNA TGTGCCAGCAGCATCCATGGCTCCACCTCACTAGAGTCACCCCTCCACTTT. It codes for CASSIHGSTSLESPLHF.

The chain has TRBV23-1 and TRBJ2-5; D could derive from TRBD1 or TRBD2 (5 bases each). TRBV23-1 carries the ORF label, with uncertain function. This CDR3 is 14 amino acids long. Trimming pared 2 bases from V and 1 base from J, leaving 8 bases between. In DNA form, the CDR3 reads TGCGCCAGCAGTCAAAGGGACGCCCAAGAGACCCAGTACTTC. Its protein is CASSQRDAQETQYF.

Here the CDR3 reads CASSAGTVNQPQHF. Here the CDR3 DNA reads TGTGCCAGCAGCGCCGGGACAGTCAATCAGCCCCAGCATTTT. The chain couples TRBV2 to TRBJ1-5; TRBD1 aligns across 7 bases. CDR1 SNHLY and CDR2 FYNNEI come from the germline V gene. Losses at the gene ends were 6 bases for V and 3 bases for J; bases not matched to a gene: 5. The CDR3 extends over 14 amino acids.

The chain carries TRBV28 and TRBJ1-4; 7 positions match TRBD1. The CDR3 loop spans 15 amino acids. Per germline, CDR1 MDHEN and CDR2 SYDVKM. The V and J ends lost 7 bases and 3 bases, in that order; junction bases with no gene match: 8. CDR3 amino acids: CASIAVGTANEKLFF. In DNA form, the CDR3 reads TGTGCCAGCATAGCTGTCGGGACAGCTAATGAAAAACTGTTTTTT.

The chain joins TRBV6-1 to TRBJ2-5, with D perhaps matching TRBD1 or TRBD2 (5 bases each). Trimming took off 7 bases at V and 4 bases at J, with 16 bases between the two ends. The CDR3 spans 14 residues. Germline lookup yields CDR1 MNHNS and CDR2 SASEGT. CDR3 in DNA: TGTGCCAGCATTATAAAACGGGACGCAGAGACCCAGTACTTC. Translated, it gives CASIIKRDAETQYF.